Listed below are T cell receptor beta chains from one sample, sequenced in a study of shared clonotypes between healthy human individuals. Sequenced by immunoSEQ multiplex PCR; TCRdb stores in-frame clones only, minus some. The table shows around 1 million clones, with over 75% occurring only once. The sample consisted of memory CD4+ T cells sorted from blood. Receptors originate from a man aged 18 to 30 in good health. CDR3s include the opening cysteine and the closing phenylalanine or tryptophan. The D gene is left open where the match is weak. The listing skips clone size in some rows; elsewhere it reads once, few, many or a size class.

CDR3aa,CDR3nt,abundance,d_gene,j_gene,v_gene
CASSPFGQGHEQYF,TGCGCCAGCAGCCCTTTCGGGCAGGGCCACGAGCAGTACTTC,NA,NA,TRBJ2-7,TRBV5-1
CASSPGQSNTEAFF,TGTGCCAGCAGCCCGGGACAGAGTAACACTGAAGCTTTCTTT,NA,TRBD1,TRBJ1-1,TRBV11-2
CATSRDGGRTNEKLFF,TGTGCCACCAGCAGAGATGGCGGGAGAACTAATGAAAAACTGTTTTTT,NA,NA,TRBJ1-4,TRBV15
CASTAGQSSYEQYF,TGTGCCAGCACCGCGGGACAGAGCTCCTACGAGCAGTACTTC,NA,NA,TRBJ2-7,TRBV6-1
CASSPKTSDSLGEQYF,TGTGCCAGCTCACCCAAGACTAGCGATTCTTTGGGGGAGCAGTACTTC,NA,TRBD2,TRBJ2-7,TRBV18
CASRVWGQKAFF,TGTGCCAGCAGAGTATGGGGACAGAAAGCTTTCTTT,once,TRBD1,TRBJ1-1,TRBV28
CASSLASLAGGETQYF,TGCGCCAGCAGCTTGGCCTCCCTAGCGGGAGGGGAGACCCAGTACTTC,NA,TRBD2,TRBJ2-5,TRBV5-1
CASSLDPDSSYEQYF,TGCGCCAGCAGCTTGGACCCGGACAGCTCCTACGAGCAGTACTTC,few,NA,TRBJ2-7,TRBV5-1
CASRTGSSYNSPLHF,TGTGCCAGCAGGACAGGAAGCTCCTATAATTCACCCCTCCACTTT,NA,NA,TRBJ1-6,TRBV6-1
CAISERVGQPQHF,TGTGCCATCAGTGAGAGGGTGGGTCAGCCCCAGCATTTT,NA,NA,TRBJ1-5,TRBV10-3
CASSLGVAGGGETQYF,TGTGCCAGCAGCTTAGGAGTAGCGGGAGGGGGAGAGACCCAGTACTTC,few,TRBD2,TRBJ2-5,TRBV7-8
CADQTSGHYEQYF,TGTGCCGATCAGACGTCAGGGCACTACGAGCAGTACTTC,NA,NA,TRBJ2-7,TRBV16
CASSWGVTDTQYF,TGTGCCAGCAGTTGGGGGGTCACAGATACGCAGTATTTT,few,NA,TRBJ2-3,TRBV11-3
CASSLGGQYSTDTQYF,TGCGCCAGCAGCTTGGGCGGACAGTATAGCACAGATACGCAGTATTTT,NA,NA,TRBJ2-3,TRBV5-1
CASSLTGMYEQYF,TGTGCCAGCAGTTTAACAGGGATGTACGAGCAGTACTTC,few,NA,TRBJ2-7,TRBV28
CASSAGQGATDTQYF,TGTGCCAGCAGCGCCGGACAGGGGGCGACAGATACGCAGTATTTT,NA,TRBD1,TRBJ2-3,TRBV5-8
CATSRDDRGRAETQYF,TGTGCCACCAGCAGAGATGACCGCGGGAGAGCAGAGACCCAGTACTTC,NA,TRBD2,TRBJ2-5,TRBV15
CASSWTSGLQETQYF,TGTGCCAGCAGCTGGACTAGCGGACTCCAAGAGACCCAGTACTTC,NA,TRBD2,TRBJ2-5,TRBV7-2
CASSYLDEQYF,TGTGCCAGCAGTTACCTGGACGAGCAGTACTTC,NA,NA,TRBJ2-7,TRBV6-6
CATQGGNTIYF,TGTGCCACCCAAGGAGGAAACACCATATATTTT,NA,NA,TRBJ1-3,TRBV15
CASSPRPGTGYGELFF,TGCGCCAGCAGCCCACGTCCCGGGACAGGGTACGGGGAGCTGTTTTTT,NA,TRBD1,TRBJ2-2,TRBV5-1
CASSLTDNYGYTF,TGTGCCAGCAGTCTGACAGACAACTATGGCTACACCTTC,NA,NA,TRBJ1-2,TRBV6-1
CASSLTGTSPNSPLHF,TGTGCCAGCAGCTTAACCGGGACATCCCCTAATTCACCCCTCCACTTT,NA,NA,TRBJ1-6,TRBV7-2
CASSRLDGLNTEAFF,TGTGCCAGCAGCCGGTTGGACGGACTGAACACTGAAGCTTTCTTT,few,NA,TRBJ1-1,TRBV14
CASSEIGGRAEAFF,TGTGCCAGCAGTGAAATTGGAGGGAGGGCTGAAGCTTTCTTT,NA,NA,TRBJ1-1,TRBV6-1
CASSPPGGQPQHF,TGTGCCAGCTCACCACCGGGGGGTCAGCCCCAGCATTTT,NA,NA,TRBJ1-5,TRBV18
CASSQDRLNTEAFF,TGTGCCAGTAGCCAGGACAGATTGAACACTGAAGCTTTCTTT,medium-sized,NA,TRBJ1-1,TRBV19
CASSLDGPGYTF,TGTGCCAGCAGCTTAGATGGTCCGGGCTACACCTTC,NA,NA,TRBJ1-2,TRBV7-9
CASSITRGDSPLHF,TGTGCCAGCAGTATCACCAGGGGGGATTCACCCCTCCACTTT,NA,TRBD1,TRBJ1-6,TRBV6-1
CARSPDRAQRLYGYTF,TGTGCCAGAAGTCCCGACCGGGCCCAAAGGCTTTATGGCTACACCTTC,NA,NA,TRBJ1-2,TRBV5-3
CAWTAGVRNSPLHF,TGTGCTTGGACAGCCGGGGTTCGTAATTCACCCCTCCACTTT,NA,NA,TRBJ1-6,TRBV30
CASSPLGGPGAFF,TGTGCCAGCAGCCCCTTGGGGGGACCCGGAGCTTTCTTT,NA,NA,TRBJ1-1,TRBV6-5
CASSPRQGGRYEQYF,TGTGCCAGCTCACCTCGACAGGGAGGGCGGTACGAGCAGTACTTC,NA,NA,TRBJ2-7,TRBV18
CSVETGGETQYF,TGCAGCGTCGAAACGGGTGGAGAGACCCAGTACTTC,NA,NA,TRBJ2-5,TRBV29-1
CASTLTADTNYGYTF,TGCGCCAGCACCCTTACGGCAGACACTAACTATGGCTACACCTTC,NA,NA,TRBJ1-2,TRBV5-1
CASSLGPWDEKLFF,TGTGCCAGCAGCTTGGGGCCCTGGGATGAAAAACTGTTTTTT,NA,NA,TRBJ1-4,TRBV11-2
CASSSPYTSFGRVTGELFF,TGTGCCAGCAGCTCCCCTTATACTAGTTTCGGTCGTGTCACCGGGGAGCTGTTTTTT,NA,NA,TRBJ2-2,TRBV5-6
CASSLSGTSNNEQFF,TGTGCCAGCAGCTTGTCCGGGACTAGCAACAATGAGCAGTTCTTC,NA,TRBD2,TRBJ2-1,TRBV5-6
CASSLTGAGANVLTF,TGTGCCAGCAGCTTGACAGGAGCTGGGGCCAACGTCCTGACTTTC,once,NA,TRBJ2-6,TRBV7-2
CASSLGGSINEQYF,TGTGCCAGCAGCTTAGGCGGGAGTATAAACGAGCAGTACTTC,NA,TRBD2,TRBJ2-7,TRBV7-2
CASSETGVPAGAFF,TGTGCCAGCAGCGAAACAGGAGTACCCGCCGGGGCTTTCTTT,NA,NA,TRBJ1-1,TRBV2